Each of the 22 T cell receptor beta chains below was sequenced from the same sample in a study of blood T cells in healthy people across ages. A J-beta primer mix and a sample-barcoded 5' primer were used in a second PCR of roughly 7 to 12 cycles. TCRdb called the 5' RACE reads again in MiXCR, with one record for every CDR3 protein. The sample lists about 1.5 million distinct CDR3 sequences, roughly 43% occurring once. The source material was blood. Source of these receptors: a woman younger than 30 in good health.

The chain has TRBV28 and TRBJ2-7; weak D call: TRBD2 (5 bases). This CDR3 is built from 15 residues. With 2 bases removed from V and 0 bases from J, the gap between germline ends came to 11 bases. Per germline, CDR1 MDHEN and CDR2 SYDVKM. The CDR3 bases are TGTGCCAGCAGTTTAAGGAGCGGCCCCTCCTACGAGCAGTACTTC. Amino acids: CASSLRSGPSYEQYF.

Worth noting for this clonotype: A read error may explain this, as a much larger clone is one base away. This chain uses TRBV20-1 with TRBJ2-7, with D perhaps TRBD1 or TRBD2 (6 bases each). Deletions cut 6 bases from V and 6 bases from J, with 21 bases between. There are 14 residues in the CDR3. Germline-derived CDR1 and CDR2 are DFQATT and SNEGSKA (reference sequence). The CDR3 sequence: CSALVRGAGSEQYF. The CDR3 DNA follows: TGCAGTGCCCTGGTAAGGGGGGCCGGGAGCGAGCAGTACTTC.

This chain joins TRBV7-9 and TRBJ2-1; 8 bases align to TRBD1. The V gene end was trimmed by 5 bases and the J gene end by 10 bases; junction bases not matched to a gene: 7. The CDR3 runs 13 residues. CDR1 and CDR2 from the germline V gene are SEHNR and FQNEAQ (reference sequence). This chain's CDR3 is CASSPDRAWEQFF. The CDR3 DNA reads as TGTGCCAGCAGCCCGGACAGGGCTTGGGAGCAGTTCTTC. The full variable domain, its missing parts supplied by reference TRBV7-9 and TRBJ2-1, is DTGVSQNPRHKITKRGQNVTFRCDPISEHNRLYWYRQTLGQGPEFLTYFQNEAQLEKSRLLSDRFSAERPKGSFSTLEIQRTEQGDSAMYLCASSPDRAWEQFFGPGTRLTVL.

This rearrangement joins TRBV12-3 or TRBV12-4 to TRBJ2-7; 8 bases are shared with TRBD1. CDR3 length: 15 amino acids. V gave up 4 bases and J gave up 4 bases; unmatched junction bases: 9. In DNA form, the CDR3 reads TGTGCCAGCAGTTCTCTGGCAGGGGGCGAGTACGAGCAGTACTTC. It translates to CASSSLAGGEYEQYF.

This clonotype was counted a few times. The chain joins TRBV29-1 to TRBJ1-2, with 8 bases lining up with TRBD1. CDR3 length equals 14 residues. Trimming cost V 6 bases and J 6 bases; bases outside gene matches: 12. The germline gives CDR1 SQVTM, CDR2 ANQGSEA. CDR3 in DNA: TGCAGCGTGGAGGGACAGGCGGGTGTGCATGGCTACACCTTC. Translation: CSVEGQAGVHGYTF.

The chain joins TRBV7-3 to TRBJ2-4, with a tentative D call TRBD1 (5 bases). The V end was cut by 3 bases, the J end by 3 bases, with 15 bases between. CDR1 SGHTA and CDR2 FQGTGA come from the germline V gene. This CDR3 region has 16 residues. This chain's CDR3 is CASSLVSQGGKNIQYF. In DNA form, the CDR3 reads TGTGCCAGCAGCTTGGTCTCGCAGGGTGGCAAAAACATTCAGTACTTC.

V gene TRBV15 combines with J gene TRBJ1-4; the D is unclear. V lost 8 bases and J 5 bases, leaving 18 bases between the germline ends. Per the germline V gene, CDR1 is LNHNV and CDR2 is YYDKDF (reference sequence). This CDR3 has 15 residues. CDR3 region: CATGLSGPQNEKLFF. The CDR3 region has the DNA TGTGCCACCGGGCTCAGCGGCCCTCAAAATGAAAAACTGTTTTTT. The full variable domain, its missing parts supplied by reference TRBV15 and TRBJ1-4, is DAMVIQNPRYQVTQFGKPVTLSCSQTLNHNVMYWYQQKSSQAPKLLFHYYDKDFNNEADTPDNFQSRRPNTSFCFLDIRSPGLGDTAMYLCATGLSGPQNEKLFFGSGTQLSVL.

The chain has TRBV11-3 and TRBJ2-5; TRBD2 aligns across 13 bases. Germline-derived CDR1 and CDR2 are SGHNT and YENEEA. The CDR3 contains 18 residues. J gave up 3 bases and V 5 bases, and 12 bases lay outside the gene matches. Here the CDR3 DNA reads TGTGCCAGCAGCCCGGGACTAGCGGGAACCTTAATAAAAGAGACCCAGTACTTC. Protein: CASSPGLAGTLIKETQYF.

The chain uses TRBV14 and TRBJ2-5; no firm D call. The J call may be wrong; the DNA end is better matched by TRBJ2-7. The CDR3 covers 15 residues. The germline V gene has CDR1 SGHDN and CDR2 FVKESK. The CDR3 is CASSQGVLLSTEQYF. The CDR3 DNA reads as TGTGCCAGCAGCCAAGGCGTACTCCTGTCGACCGAGCAGTACTTC.

This clonotype showed up many times. The chain joins TRBV29-1 to TRBJ2-7; 12 bases match TRBD1. The germline gives CDR1 SQVTM, CDR2 ANQGSEA. The CDR3 contains 14 residues. V lost 5 bases to trimming and J lost 2 bases; unmatched junction nucleotides: 4. CDR3 coding DNA: TGCAGCGTTCGAGGGACAGGGGGCACCTACGAGCAGTACTTC. The encoded protein is CSVRGTGGTYEQYF.

J is TRBJ2-5 and V is TRBV4-3; 9 bases fit TRBD1. With V trimmed by 4 bases and J by 1 base, 7 bases remained unmatched. CDR1 and CDR2 from the germline V gene are LGHNA and YSLEER. The CDR3 is 16 residues long. This CDR3 reads CASSPRTGAVQETQYF. CDR3 DNA sequence: TGCGCCAGCAGCCCGAGGACAGGGGCCGTCCAAGAGACCCAGTACTTC.

This clonotype was detected only a few times. This chain joins TRBV28 and TRBJ1-3; D gene ambiguous. The germline V and J ends were trimmed by 3 bases and 3 bases, with 15 bases remaining between them. This CDR3 has 16 amino acids. The germline CDR1 and CDR2 sequences are MDHEN and SYDVKM. DNA of the CDR3: TGTGCCAGCAGTTTGGGTGGCGTCTTATTTGGAAACACCATATATTTT. This gives the protein CASSLGGVLFGNTIYF.

This clonotype was counted only a few times. The V call is TRBV7-2, the J call TRBJ2-5; 9 bases are a match to TRBD2. The CDR3 extends over 15 amino acids. The V segment lost 5 bases and the J segment 1 base; nucleotides outside the gene matches: 5. Germline V gene sequence: CDR1 SGHTA, CDR2 FQGNSA. CDR3 region: CASSPISGGQETQYF. The CDR3, as DNA: TGTGCCAGCAGCCCCATTAGCGGGGGCCAAGAGACCCAGTACTTC.

Here the CDR3 DNA reads TGCAGCGTAGAAAGGACTAGCGGGACCTACAATGAGCAGTTCTTC. Amino acid sequence: CSVERTSGTYNEQFF. This rearrangement joins TRBV29-1 to TRBJ2-1; 12 bases match TRBD2. The germline CDR1 and CDR2 sequences are SQVTM and ANQGSEA. The V segment lost 6 bases and the J segment 2 bases; nucleotides outside the gene matches: 5. CDR3 size: 15 residues.

J is TRBJ1-2 and V is TRBV29-1; weak D call: TRBD1 (5 bases). The CDR3 has 11 amino acids. V was clipped by 6 bases and J by 4 bases, with 9 bases between them. Germline loops: CDR1 SQVTM, CDR2 ANQGSEA. CDR3: CSVRDLYGYTF. The CDR3 DNA sequence: TGCAGCGTAAGGGACCTCTATGGCTACACCTTC.

This clonotype has a handful of counts. V is TRBV15 and J is TRBJ2-1; D is ambiguous. CDR1 is LNHNV, CDR2 YYDKDF, per germline (reference sequence). V was trimmed by 0 bases and J by 10 bases, leaving 13 bases between them. The CDR3 is made up of 14 amino acids. Here the CDR3 DNA reads TGTGCCACCAGCAGAGAAGTCCTCATACTAGAGCAGTTCTTC. Amino acids: CATSREVLILEQFF. Filled out from reference TRBV15 and TRBJ2-1, the complete variable domain reads DAMVIQNPRYQVTQFGKPVTLSCSQTLNHNVMYWYQQKSSQAPKLLFHYYDKDFNNEADTPDNFQSRRPNTSFCFLDIRSPGLGDTAMYLCATSREVLILEQFFGPGTRLTVL.

This clonotype was detected only a few times. The chain recombines TRBV11-2 with TRBJ2-5; 8 bases align to TRBD1. V shed 4 bases and J 3 bases; nucleotides not matched to a gene: 4. The CDR3 has 14 amino acids. The germline gives CDR1 SGHAT, CDR2 FQNNGV. As DNA, the CDR3 is TGTGCCAGCAGCTGGAACAGGGGGAAAGAGACCCAGTACTTC. Translated: CASSWNRGKETQYF.

The gene calls are TRBV7-2 and TRBJ2-1; the D is unclear. V was cut by 11 bases and J by 1 base, with 12 bases left in between. The CDR3 loop spans 13 amino acids. Looked up from germline, CDR1 is SGHTA and CDR2 is FQGNSA. CDR3 protein: CAGASQSYNEQFF. CDR3 DNA sequence: TGTGCCGGCGCATCTCAATCCTACAATGAGCAGTTCTTC.

This clonotype came up a few times. This chain joins TRBV30 and TRBJ1-5; D uncertain. Germline V gene data show CDR1 as GTSNPN and CDR2 as SVGIG (reference sequence). The length of the CDR3 is 13 residues. Trimming removed 3 bases at V and 3 bases at J, with 9 bases between. As DNA, the CDR3 is TGTGCCTGGAGCTGGGCAGACAATCAGCCCCAGCATTTT. It translates to CAWSWADNQPQHF.

This clonotype showed up just a few times. The chain links TRBV4-1 to TRBJ1-1; tentative D call: TRBD1 (6 bases). CDR3 length equals 14 residues. Germline V CDR1 and CDR2: MGHRA, YSYEKL. V lost 3 bases and J 4 bases, leaving 12 bases between the germline ends. CDR3: CASSHPVRGTEAFF. DNA of the CDR3: TGCGCCAGCAGCCACCCCGTCAGGGGCACTGAAGCTTTCTTT.

The rearrangement links TRBV18 to TRBJ2-1, with D possibly being TRBD1 (6 bases). From germline, CDR1 is KGHSH and CDR2 LQKENI. The CDR3 has 14 amino acids. V lost 3 bases and J lost 8, with 14 bases in between. The CDR3 bases are TGTGCCAGCTCACCGCTCGGGACACCGGATGAGCAGTTCTTC. It translates to CASSPLGTPDEQFF.

The chain joins TRBV6-6 to TRBJ2-5; D may be TRBD2 (5 bases). There are 17 residues in the CDR3. V lost 5 bases and J 2 bases, leaving 21 bases between the germline ends. The germline V gene encodes CDR1 MNHNY and CDR2 SVGAGI (reference sequence). CDR3 coding DNA: TGTGCCAGCAGTCACACTCGGGGTCCGGAGTCACAAGAGACCCAGTACTTC. The encoded protein is CASSHTRGPESQETQYF.